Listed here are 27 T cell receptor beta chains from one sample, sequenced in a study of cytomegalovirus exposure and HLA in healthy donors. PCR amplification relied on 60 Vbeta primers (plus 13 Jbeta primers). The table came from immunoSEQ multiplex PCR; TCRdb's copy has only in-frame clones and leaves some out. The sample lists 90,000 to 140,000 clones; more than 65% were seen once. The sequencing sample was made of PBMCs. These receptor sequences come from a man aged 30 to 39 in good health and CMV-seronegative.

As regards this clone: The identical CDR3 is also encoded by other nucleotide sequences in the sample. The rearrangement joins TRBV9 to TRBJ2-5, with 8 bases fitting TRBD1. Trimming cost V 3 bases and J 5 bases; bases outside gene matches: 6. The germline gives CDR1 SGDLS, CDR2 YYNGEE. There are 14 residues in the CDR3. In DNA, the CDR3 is TGTGCCAGCAGCGCCGGACAGGGCCGGGAGACCCAGTACTTC. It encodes CASSAGQGRETQYF.

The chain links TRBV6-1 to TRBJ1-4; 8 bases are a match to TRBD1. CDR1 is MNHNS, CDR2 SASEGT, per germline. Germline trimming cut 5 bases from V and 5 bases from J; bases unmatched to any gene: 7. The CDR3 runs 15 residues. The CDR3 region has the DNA TGTGCCAGCAGTCCCCAAACAGGGGGGAATGAAAAACTGTTTTTT. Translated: CASSPQTGGNEKLFF.

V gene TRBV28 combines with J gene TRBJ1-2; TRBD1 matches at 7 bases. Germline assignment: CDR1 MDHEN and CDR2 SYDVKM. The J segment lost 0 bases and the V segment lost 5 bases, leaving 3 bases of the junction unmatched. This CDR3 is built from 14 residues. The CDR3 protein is CASSRQGANYGYTF. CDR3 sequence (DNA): TGTGCCAGCAGTCGCCAGGGGGCTAACTATGGCTACACCTTC.

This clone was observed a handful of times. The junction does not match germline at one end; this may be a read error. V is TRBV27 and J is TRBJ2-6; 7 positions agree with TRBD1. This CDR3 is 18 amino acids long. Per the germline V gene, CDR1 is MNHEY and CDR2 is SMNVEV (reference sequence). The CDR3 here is CASSISGQTDSGANVLTF. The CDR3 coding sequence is TGTGCCAGCAGTATATCGGGACAGACCGACTCTGGGGCCAACGTCCTGACTTTC.

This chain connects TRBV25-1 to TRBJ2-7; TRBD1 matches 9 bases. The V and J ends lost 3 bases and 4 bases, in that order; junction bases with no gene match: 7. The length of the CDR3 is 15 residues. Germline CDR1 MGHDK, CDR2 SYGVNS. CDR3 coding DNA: TGTGCCAGCAGTGACGCGGGACAGGGTGATTACGAGCAGTACTTC. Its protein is CASSDAGQGDYEQYF.

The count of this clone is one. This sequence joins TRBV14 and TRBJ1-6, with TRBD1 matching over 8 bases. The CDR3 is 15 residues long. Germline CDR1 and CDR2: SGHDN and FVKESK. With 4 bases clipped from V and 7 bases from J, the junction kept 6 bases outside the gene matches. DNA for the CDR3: TGTGCCAGCAGCCCAGGACAGGGTTTGAATTCACCCCTCCACTTT. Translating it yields CASSPGQGLNSPLHF.

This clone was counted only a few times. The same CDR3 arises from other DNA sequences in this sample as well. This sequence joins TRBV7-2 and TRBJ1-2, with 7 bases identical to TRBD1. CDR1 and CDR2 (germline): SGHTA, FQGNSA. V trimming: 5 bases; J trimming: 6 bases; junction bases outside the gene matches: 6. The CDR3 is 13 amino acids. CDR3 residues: CASSPDREDGYTF. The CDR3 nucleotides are TGTGCCAGCAGCCCCGACAGGGAGGATGGCTACACCTTC.

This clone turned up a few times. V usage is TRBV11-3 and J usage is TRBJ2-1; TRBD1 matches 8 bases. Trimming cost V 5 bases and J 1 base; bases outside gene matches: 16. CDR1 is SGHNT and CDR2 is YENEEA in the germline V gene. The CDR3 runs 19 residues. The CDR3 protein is CASSHQGATLTRSYNEQFF. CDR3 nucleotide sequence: TGTGCCAGCAGCCACCAGGGGGCGACCCTGACGAGATCCTACAATGAGCAGTTCTTC. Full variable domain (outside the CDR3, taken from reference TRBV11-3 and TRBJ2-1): EAGVVQSPRYKIIEKKQPVAFWCNPISGHNTLYWYLQNLGQGPELLIRYENEEAVDDSQLPKDRFSAERLKGVDSTLKIQPAELGDSAVYLCASSHQGATLTRSYNEQFFGPGTRLTVL.

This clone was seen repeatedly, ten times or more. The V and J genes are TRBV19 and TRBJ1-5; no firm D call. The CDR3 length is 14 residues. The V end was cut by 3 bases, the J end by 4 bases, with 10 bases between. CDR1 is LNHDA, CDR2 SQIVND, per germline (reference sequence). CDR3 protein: CASSMGRPNQPQHF. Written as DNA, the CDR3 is TGTGCCAGTAGTATGGGCAGGCCAAATCAGCCCCAGCATTTT. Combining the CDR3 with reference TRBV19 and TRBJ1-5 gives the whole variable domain DGGITQSPKYLFRKEGQNVTLSCEQNLNHDAMYWYRQDPGQGLRLIYYSQIVNDFQKGDIAEGYSVSREKKESFPLTVTSAQKNPTAFYLCASSMGRPNQPQHFGDGTRLSIL.

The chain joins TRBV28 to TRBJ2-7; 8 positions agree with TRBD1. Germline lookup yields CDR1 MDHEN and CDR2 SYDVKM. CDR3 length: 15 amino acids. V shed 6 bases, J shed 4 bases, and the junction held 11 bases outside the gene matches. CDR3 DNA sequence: TGTGCCAGCAGCGCCTCCGGGACAGGCCAGTACGAGCAGTACTTC. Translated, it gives CASSASGTGQYEQYF.

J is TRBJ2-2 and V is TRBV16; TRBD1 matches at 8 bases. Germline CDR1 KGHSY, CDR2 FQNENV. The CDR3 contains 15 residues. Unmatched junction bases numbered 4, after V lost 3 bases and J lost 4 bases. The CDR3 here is CASSHPTGATGELFF. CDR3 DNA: TGTGCCAGCAGCCACCCGACAGGGGCCACCGGGGAGCTGTTTTTT.

The CDR3 loop is CASSSEGAAGNYNEQFF. The CDR3 nucleotides are TGTGCCAGCAGCTCGGAAGGGGCAGCGGGAAACTACAATGAGCAGTTCTTC. This chain uses TRBV7-9 with TRBJ2-1, with 7 positions matching TRBD2. The CDR3 length is 17 residues. Looked up from germline, CDR1 is SEHNR and CDR2 is FQNEAQ (reference sequence). V lost 4 bases to trimming and J lost 3 bases; unmatched junction nucleotides: 12.

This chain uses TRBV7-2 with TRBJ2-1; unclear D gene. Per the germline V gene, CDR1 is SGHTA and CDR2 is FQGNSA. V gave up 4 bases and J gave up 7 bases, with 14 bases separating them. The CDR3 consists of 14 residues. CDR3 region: CASSSKTGSNEQFF. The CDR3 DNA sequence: TGTGCCAGCAGCTCAAAAACCGGGTCGAATGAGCAGTTCTTC. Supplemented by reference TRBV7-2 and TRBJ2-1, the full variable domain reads GAGVSQSPSNKVTEKGKDVELRCDPISGHTALYWYRQSLGQGLEFLIYFQGNSAPDKSGLPSDRFSAERTGGSVSTLTIQRTQQEDSAVYLCASSSKTGSNEQFFGPGTRLTVL.

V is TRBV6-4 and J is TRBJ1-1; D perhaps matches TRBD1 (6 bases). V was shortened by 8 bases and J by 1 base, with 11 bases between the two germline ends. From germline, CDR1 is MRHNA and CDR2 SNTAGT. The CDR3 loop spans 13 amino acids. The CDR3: CASSMTGNTEAFF. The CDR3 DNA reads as TGTGCCAGCTCCATGACAGGGAACACTGAAGCTTTCTTT.

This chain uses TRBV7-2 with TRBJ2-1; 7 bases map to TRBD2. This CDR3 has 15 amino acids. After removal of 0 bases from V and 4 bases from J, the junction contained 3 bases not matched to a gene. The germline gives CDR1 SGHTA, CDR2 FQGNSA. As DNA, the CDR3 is TGTGCCAGCAGCTTAGCAACACTAGCGTACAATGAGCAGTTCTTC. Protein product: CASSLATLAYNEQFF. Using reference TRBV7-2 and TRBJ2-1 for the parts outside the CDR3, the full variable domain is GAGVSQSPSNKVTEKGKDVELRCDPISGHTALYWYRQSLGQGLEFLIYFQGNSAPDKSGLPSDRFSAERTGGSVSTLTIQRTQQEDSAVYLCASSLATLAYNEQFFGPGTRLTVL.

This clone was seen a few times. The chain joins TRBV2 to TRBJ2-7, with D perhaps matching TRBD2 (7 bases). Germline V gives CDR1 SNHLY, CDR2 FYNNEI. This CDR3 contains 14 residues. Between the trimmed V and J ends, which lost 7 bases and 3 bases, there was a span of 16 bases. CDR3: CASIPLGGLYEQYF. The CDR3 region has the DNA TGTGCCAGCATCCCGCTCGGGGGGCTCTACGAGCAGTACTTC.

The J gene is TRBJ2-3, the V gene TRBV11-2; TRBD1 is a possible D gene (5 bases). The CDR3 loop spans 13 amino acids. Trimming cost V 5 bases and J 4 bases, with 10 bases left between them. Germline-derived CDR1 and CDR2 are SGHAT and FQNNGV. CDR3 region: CASSIIRADTQYF. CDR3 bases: TGTGCCAGCAGCATAATCAGGGCAGATACGCAGTATTTT.

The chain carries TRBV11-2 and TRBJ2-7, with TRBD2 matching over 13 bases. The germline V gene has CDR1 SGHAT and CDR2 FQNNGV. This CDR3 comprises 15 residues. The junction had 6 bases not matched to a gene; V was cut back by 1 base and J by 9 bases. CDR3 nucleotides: TGTGCCAGCAGCTTAGTAACTAGCGGGAGGGTAGGGCAGTACTTC. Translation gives CASSLVTSGRVGQYF.

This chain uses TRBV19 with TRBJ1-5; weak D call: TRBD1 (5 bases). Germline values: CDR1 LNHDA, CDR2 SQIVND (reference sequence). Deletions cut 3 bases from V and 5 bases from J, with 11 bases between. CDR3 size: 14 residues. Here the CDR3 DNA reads TGTGCCAGTAGTATTGACAGTTTCTATCAGCCCCAGCATTTT. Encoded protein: CASSIDSFYQPQHF.

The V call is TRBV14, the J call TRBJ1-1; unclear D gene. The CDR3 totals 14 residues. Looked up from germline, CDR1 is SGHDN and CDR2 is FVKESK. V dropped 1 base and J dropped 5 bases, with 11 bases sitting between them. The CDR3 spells CASSQGTVYTEAFF. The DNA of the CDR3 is TGTGCCAGCAGCCAAGGCACAGTCTATACTGAAGCTTTCTTT.

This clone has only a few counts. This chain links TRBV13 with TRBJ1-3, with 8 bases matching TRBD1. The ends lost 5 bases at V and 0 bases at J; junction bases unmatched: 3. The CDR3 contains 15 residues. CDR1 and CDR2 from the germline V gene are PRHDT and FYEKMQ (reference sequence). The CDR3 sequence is CASSPGQGSGNTIYF. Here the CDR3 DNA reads TGTGCCAGCAGCCCCGGACAGGGCTCTGGAAACACCATATATTTT.

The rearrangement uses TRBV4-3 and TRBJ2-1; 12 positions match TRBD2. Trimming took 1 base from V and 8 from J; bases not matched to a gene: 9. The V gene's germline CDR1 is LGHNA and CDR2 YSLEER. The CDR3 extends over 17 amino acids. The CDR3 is CASSQGRSTSGRDEQFF. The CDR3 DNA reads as TGCGCCAGCAGCCAAGGACGCTCGACTAGCGGGAGAGATGAGCAGTTCTTC.

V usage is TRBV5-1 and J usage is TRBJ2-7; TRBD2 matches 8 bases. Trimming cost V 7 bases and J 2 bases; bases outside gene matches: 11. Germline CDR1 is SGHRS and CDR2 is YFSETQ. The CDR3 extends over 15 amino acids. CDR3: CASVSYSGATYEQYF. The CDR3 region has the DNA TGCGCCAGCGTCTCCTATAGCGGGGCTACCTACGAGCAGTACTTC. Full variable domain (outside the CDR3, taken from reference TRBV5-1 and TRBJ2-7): KAGVTQTPRYLIKTRGQQVTLSCSPISGHRSVSWYQQTPGQGLQFLFEYFSETQRNKGNFPGRFSGRQFSNSRSEMNVSTLELGDSALYLCASVSYSGATYEQYFGPGTRLTVT.

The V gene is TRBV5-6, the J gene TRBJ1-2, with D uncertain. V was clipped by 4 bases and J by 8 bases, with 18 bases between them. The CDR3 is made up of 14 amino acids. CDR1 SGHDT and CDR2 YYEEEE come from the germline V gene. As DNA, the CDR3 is TGTGCCAGCAGCCCCTTCCTAGCTCTGGAGGGCTACACCTTC. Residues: CASSPFLALEGYTF.

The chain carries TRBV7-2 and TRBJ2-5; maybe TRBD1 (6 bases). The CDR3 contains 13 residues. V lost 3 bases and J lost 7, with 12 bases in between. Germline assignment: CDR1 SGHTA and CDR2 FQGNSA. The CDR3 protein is CASSFLQGGTQYF. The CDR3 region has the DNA TGTGCCAGCAGCTTTCTACAAGGGGGGACCCAGTACTTC.

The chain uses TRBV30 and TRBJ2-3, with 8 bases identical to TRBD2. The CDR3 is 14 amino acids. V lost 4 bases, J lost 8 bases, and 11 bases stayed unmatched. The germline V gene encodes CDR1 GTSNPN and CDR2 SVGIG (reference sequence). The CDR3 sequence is CAWIHSGAPGTQYF. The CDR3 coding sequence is TGTGCCTGGATCCATAGCGGGGCCCCAGGTACGCAGTATTTT.

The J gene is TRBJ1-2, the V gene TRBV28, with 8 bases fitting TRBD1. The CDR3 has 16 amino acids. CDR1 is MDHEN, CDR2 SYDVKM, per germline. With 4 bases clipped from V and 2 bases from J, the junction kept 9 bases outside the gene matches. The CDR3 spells CASSSRQGPANYGYTF. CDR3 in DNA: TGTGCCAGCAGTTCTCGACAGGGGCCTGCGAACTATGGCTACACCTTC.